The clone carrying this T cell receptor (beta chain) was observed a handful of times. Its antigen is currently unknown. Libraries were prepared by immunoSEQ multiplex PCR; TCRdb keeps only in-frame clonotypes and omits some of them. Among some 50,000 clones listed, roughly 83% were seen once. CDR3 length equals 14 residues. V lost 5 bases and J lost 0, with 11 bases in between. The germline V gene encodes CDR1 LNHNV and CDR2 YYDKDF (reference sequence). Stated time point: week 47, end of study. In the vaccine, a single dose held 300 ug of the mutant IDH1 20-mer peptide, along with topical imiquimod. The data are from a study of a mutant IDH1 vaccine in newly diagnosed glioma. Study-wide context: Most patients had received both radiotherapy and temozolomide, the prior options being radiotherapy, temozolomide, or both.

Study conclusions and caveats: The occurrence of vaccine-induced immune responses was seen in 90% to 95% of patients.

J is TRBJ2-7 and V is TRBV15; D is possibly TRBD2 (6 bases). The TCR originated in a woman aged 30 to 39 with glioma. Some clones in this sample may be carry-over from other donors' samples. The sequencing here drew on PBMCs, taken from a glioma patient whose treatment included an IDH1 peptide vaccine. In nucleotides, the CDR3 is TGTGCCACCAGCCCCCGGGACTCCTCCTACGAGCAGTACTTC. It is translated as CATSPRDSSYEQYF.